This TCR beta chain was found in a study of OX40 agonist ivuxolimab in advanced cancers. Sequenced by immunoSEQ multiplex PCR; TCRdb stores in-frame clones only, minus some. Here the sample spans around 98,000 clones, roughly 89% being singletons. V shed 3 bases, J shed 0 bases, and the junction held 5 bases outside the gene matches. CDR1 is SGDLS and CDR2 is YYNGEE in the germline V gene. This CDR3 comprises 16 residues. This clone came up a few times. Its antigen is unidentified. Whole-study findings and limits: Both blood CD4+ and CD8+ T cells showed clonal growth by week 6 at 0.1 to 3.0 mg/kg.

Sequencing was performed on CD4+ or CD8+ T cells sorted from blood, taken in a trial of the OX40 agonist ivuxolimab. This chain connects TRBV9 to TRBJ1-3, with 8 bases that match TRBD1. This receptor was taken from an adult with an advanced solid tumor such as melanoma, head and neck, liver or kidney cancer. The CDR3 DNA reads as TGTGCCAGCAGCGCTCAACAGGGGGGCTCTGGAAACACCATATATTTT. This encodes CASSAQQGGSGNTIYF. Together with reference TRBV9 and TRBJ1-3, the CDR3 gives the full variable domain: DSGVTQTPKHLITATGQRVTLRCSPRSGDLSVYWYQQSLDQGLQFLIQYYNGEERAKGNILERFSAQQFPDLHSELNLSSLELGDSALYFCASSAQQGGSGNTIYFGEGSWLTVV.